Each of the 2 T cell receptor beta chains below was sequenced from the same sample in a study of T cells after yellow fever vaccination. TCRdb processed the 5' RACE reads anew with MiXCR; each CDR3 protein has one entry. The table records 550,000 to 750,000 distinct CDR3 sequences, roughly 13% of them present only once. Material: PBMCs, obtained on the day of the yellow fever booster vaccination. These receptors all stem from a man aged 25 to 40 who received the YFV17D yellow fever vaccine.

The J gene is TRBJ2-5, the V gene TRBV7-6; 8 bases agree with TRBD2. Germline V gene lookup returns CDR1 SGHVS and CDR2 FNYEAQ. This CDR3 is 17 amino acids long. V lost 4 bases, J lost 0 bases, and 10 bases stayed unmatched. The CDR3 coding sequence is TGTGCCAGCAGCTCCAGCGGGGGCGCGATGTACCAAGAGACCCAGTACTTC. Encoded protein: CASSSSGGAMYQETQYF.

This clonotype was counted only a few times. V is TRBV7-2 and J is TRBJ1-2; D is perhaps TRBD1 (5 bases). With 3 bases removed from V and 8 bases from J, the gap between germline ends came to 16 bases. There are 14 residues in the CDR3. Germline V gene lookup returns CDR1 SGHTA and CDR2 FQGNSA. CDR3 in amino acids: CASSFWDLSRGYTF. The DNA of the CDR3 is TGTGCCAGCAGCTTTTGGGACCTCTCTAGGGGCTACACCTTC.